One and the same sample provided the 15 T cell receptor beta chains below, sequenced in a study of T cells in Graves' hyperthyroidism and ophthalmopathy. From RNA transcripts, TCR beta CDR3 regions were amplified. Carried out on the TCR CDR3, a first-round RT-PCR used the HTBI primer set. TCRdb reanalysed the multiplex PCR reads using MiXCR and keeps one entry per CDR3 protein. The sample gives roughly 400,000 distinct CDR3 sequences, over 13% of which show up once; around 28% is in the top ten. The sample comprised blood. These TCRs come from a man in his fifties with Graves' ophthalmopathy.

This clonotype has just a few counts. Written as DNA, the CDR3 is TGTGCCAGCAGTTTAGGCGGGGGGAGGGACACTCAAAACTCTGGAAACACCATATATTTT. Its protein product is CASSLGGGRDTQNSGNTIYF. The rearrangement links TRBV12-3 or TRBV12-4 to TRBJ1-3; the D gene is possibly TRBD1 (6 bases). CDR3 length equals 20 residues. V gave up 1 base and J gave up 0 bases, with 22 bases separating them.

This clonotype was seen ten or more times. CDR3 bases: TGCGCCAGCAGCCTGGGTTGGACAGGGGGTACCGAGCAGTACTTC. Its protein is CASSLGWTGGTEQYF. The V and J genes are TRBV5-1 and TRBJ2-7; 10 nucleotides match TRBD1. Trimming cost V 4 bases and J 6 bases; bases outside gene matches: 10. The germline V gene has CDR1 SGHRS and CDR2 YFSETQ. The CDR3 runs 15 residues.

This clonotype was counted between two and nine times. CDR3 residues: CAWSRSSYEQYF. The CDR3, as DNA: TGTGCCTGGAGCAGGAGCTCCTACGAGCAGTACTTC. The chain couples TRBV30 to TRBJ2-7; D is ambiguous. CDR1 and CDR2 from the germline V gene are GTSNPN and SVGIG (reference sequence). The CDR3 runs 12 residues. The V end lost 3 bases, the J end lost 0 bases, and 6 bases lay between the germline ends.

This clonotype was detected ten times or more. The chain recombines TRBV20-1 with TRBJ1-3; D is perhaps TRBD1 (5 bases). The V gene's germline CDR1 is DFQATT and CDR2 SNEGSKA (reference sequence). The CDR3 covers 12 residues. The CDR3 reads CGGGGTGNTIYF. The CDR3 DNA is TGCGGGGGGGGTGGCACCGGAAACACCATATATTTT.

The chain uses TRBV27 and TRBJ2-2; 7 nucleotides align to TRBD2. This CDR3 region has 14 residues. From germline, CDR1 is MNHEY and CDR2 SMNVEV (reference sequence). V lost 5 bases and J lost 5; bases outside the gene matches: 5. CDR3 sequence (DNA): TGTGCCAGCAGTAACGAGCGGGGTACCGGGGAGCTGTTTTTT. This sequence encodes CASSNERGTGELFF.

This clonotype was seen many times. The chain links TRBV11-2 to TRBJ2-1; tentatively, D is TRBD1 (6 bases). Trimming removed 1 base from V and 2 bases from J, with 15 bases in between. The CDR3 is 17 amino acids. Germline V gene data show CDR1 as SGHAT and CDR2 as FQNNGV. Written as DNA, the CDR3 is TGTGCCAGCAGCTTAGCGTGGGGGCAGGGTGCCTACAATGAGCAGTTCTTC. The encoded protein is CASSLAWGQGAYNEQFF.

This clonotype has a handful of counts. A read error is possible here, since a much larger clone lies one base away. The rearrangement links TRBV18 to TRBJ2-2; D unclear. Germline CDR1 is KGHSH and CDR2 is LQKENI. The CDR3 consists of 14 residues. CDR3 sequence: CASSPNKNTEELFF. The CDR3 bases are TGTGCCAGCTCACCTAACAAGAACACCGAGGAGCTGTTTTTT.

There are a few counts of this clonotype. This chain connects TRBV5-1 to TRBJ1-5; TRBD1 matches at 10 bases. This CDR3 has 14 residues. The V gene end was trimmed by 2 bases and the J gene end by 7 bases; junction bases not matched to a gene: 3. Looked up from germline, CDR1 is SGHRS and CDR2 is YFSETQ. The CDR3 bases are TGCGCCAGCAGCTTAGAGGGACAGGGGCAGCCCCAGCATTTT. This translates into CASSLEGQGQPQHF.

This clonotype was seen a few times. The CDR3 sequence is CSVGGTSGTDTQYF. The DNA for the CDR3 is TGCAGCGTTGGAGGGACTAGCGGAACAGATACGCAGTATTTT. The V and J genes are TRBV29-1 and TRBJ2-3; 11 nucleotides agree with TRBD2. Germline loops: CDR1 SQVTM, CDR2 ANQGSEA. There are 14 residues in the CDR3. V gave up 4 bases and J gave up 3 bases; unmatched junction bases: 3.

This clonotype was recorded many times. This chain connects TRBV5-1 to TRBJ1-1; D gene unclear. The CDR3 is made up of 13 amino acids. Trimming left V 0 bases short and J 6 bases short, with 9 bases between. CDR1 SGHRS and CDR2 YFSETQ come from the germline V gene. CDR3 amino acids: CASSLGRAAEAFF. For the CDR3, the DNA is TGCGCCAGCAGCTTGGGTAGGGCGGCTGAAGCTTTCTTT.

This clonotype has just a few counts. CDR3 residues: CASSRYGAGTTNTGELFF. The CDR3 DNA reads TGTGCCAGCAGCCGCTATGGGGCCGGCACCACGAACACCGGGGAGCTGTTTTTT. The V gene is TRBV3-1, the J gene TRBJ2-2; a possible D gene is TRBD1 (5 bases). Germline lookup yields CDR1 LGHDT and CDR2 YNNKEL (reference sequence). The CDR3 contains 18 residues. Trimming removed 4 bases from V and 0 bases from J, with 18 bases in between.

This CDR3 reads CSARDIRGLSPLHF. Written as DNA, the CDR3 is TGCAGTGCTAGAGATATTAGGGGACTTTCACCCCTCCACTTT. The gene calls are TRBV20-1 and TRBJ1-6; D may be TRBD1 (5 bases). Between the trimmed V and J ends, which lost 0 bases and 9 bases, there was a span of 12 bases. The CDR3 extends over 14 amino acids. CDR1 is DFQATT and CDR2 is SNEGSKA in the germline V gene (reference sequence).

This clonotype was seen a few times. The rearrangement joins TRBV4-1 to TRBJ2-5, with D maybe TRBD2 (6 bases). Germline V gene sequence: CDR1 MGHRA, CDR2 YSYEKL. Trimming stripped 5 bases from V and 5 bases from J, with 12 bases between. The CDR3 is made up of 13 amino acids. Here the CDR3 DNA reads TGCGCCAGCAGCGCGCGGGCGGGGGAGACCCAGTACTTC. Protein sequence: CASSARAGETQYF.

V usage is TRBV4-3 and J usage is TRBJ1-5, with D unresolved. The CDR3 spans 13 residues. The germline gives CDR1 LGHNA, CDR2 YSLEER. Trimming took 3 bases from V and 11 from J, leaving 14 bases between them. The CDR3 DNA reads as TGCGCCAGCAGCCAGGATAGCACCGGGACCCAGCATTTT. Its translation: CASSQDSTGTQHF.

There are a few counts of this clonotype. The J gene is TRBJ1-1, the V gene TRBV11-2; possible D gene TRBD1, 6 bases. Germline V gives CDR1 SGHAT, CDR2 FQNNGV. The V and J ends lost 5 bases and 4 bases respectively, with 14 bases between them. The CDR3 spans 14 residues. The CDR3 reads CASSPFGGGTEAFF. CDR3 nucleotides: TGTGCCAGCAGCCCATTCGGAGGGGGCACTGAAGCTTTCTTT. Looking up the rest from reference TRBV11-2 and TRBJ1-1 gives the full variable domain: EAGVAQSPRYKIIEKRQSVAFWCNPISGHATLYWYQQILGQGPKLLIQFQNNGVVDDSQLPKDRFSAERLKGVDSTLKIQPAKLEDSAVYLCASSPFGGGTEAFFGQGTRLTVV.